What follows are 12 T cell receptor beta chains derived from one specimen sequenced in a study of blood T cell repertoires in COVID-19. The method was immunoSEQ multiplex PCR; TCRdb's version includes in-frame clones alone and lacks a portion of them. The sample contains 35,000 to 45,000 clones, about 70% of which appear only once. Sequencing input: peripheral blood. The receptors stem from a man aged 65 to 79 with active or convalescent COVID-19.

This clone came up a few times. V and J are TRBV5-4 and TRBJ1-3, with D unresolved. Germline CDR1 is SGHNT and CDR2 is YYREEE (reference sequence). V shed 2 bases and J shed 3 bases, with 12 bases lying between them. The CDR3 has 15 amino acids. CDR3 in DNA: TGTGCCAGCAGCTTAGGATGGGGAGGTGGAAACACCATATATTTT. Amino acid sequence: CASSLGWGGGNTIYF.

The V and J genes are TRBV9 and TRBJ2-3; 8 nucleotides match TRBD1. CDR3 length: 16 amino acids. CDR1 and CDR2 (germline): SGDLS, YYNGEE. Trimming took 0 bases from V and 4 from J; bases not matched to a gene: 7. The CDR3 DNA sequence: TGTGCCAGCAGCGTAGAGGGCCCAGGGGGCGCAGATACGCAGTATTTT. Its translation is CASSVEGPGGADTQYF.

This clone has only a few counts. The chain links TRBV28 to TRBJ1-5; the D gene is possibly TRBD1 (6 bases). The V end lost 6 bases, the J end lost 7 bases, and 19 bases lay between the germline ends. The V gene's germline CDR1 is MDHEN and CDR2 SYDVKM. The CDR3 has 15 amino acids. The CDR3 region is CASSTPGTRNQPQHF. In DNA, the CDR3 is TGTGCCAGCAGCACACCCGGGACACGTAACCAGCCCCAGCATTTT.

V is TRBV6-5 and J is TRBJ2-3; 8 nucleotides align to TRBD2. V lost 5 bases and J lost 8; bases outside the gene matches: 9. Germline CDR1 reads MNHEY; CDR2 reads SVGAGI. CDR3 length: 14 residues. The CDR3 loop is CASSIGGEGTTQYF. CDR3 bases: TGTGCCAGCAGTATCGGGGGGGAGGGAACTACGCAGTATTTT.

The J gene is TRBJ2-1, the V gene TRBV14, with TRBD1 as a possible D gene (5 bases). V lost 4 bases and J lost 10, with 17 bases in between. The CDR3 is 14 amino acids. Germline V gene data show CDR1 as SGHDN and CDR2 as FVKESK. CDR3 sequence (DNA): TGTGCCAGCAGCCTTCAGGGATCGTGGGGAGAGCAGTTCTTC. Translating gives CASSLQGSWGEQFF.

This clone appeared once. V usage is TRBV5-1 and J usage is TRBJ1-6, with D tentatively TRBD1 (6 bases). V lost 0 bases and J lost 8, with 21 bases in between. Germline lookup yields CDR1 SGHRS and CDR2 YFSETQ. The CDR3 extends over 18 amino acids. The CDR3 nucleotides read TGCGCCAGCAGCTTGGGTATATTGTCAGGGGCGGAGGATTCACCCCTCCACTTT. It specifies CASSLGILSGAEDSPLHF. The whole variable domain, filled in from reference TRBV5-1 and TRBJ1-6, reads KAGVTQTPRYLIKTRGQQVTLSCSPISGHRSVSWYQQTPGQGLQFLFEYFSETQRNKGNFPGRFSGRQFSNSRSEMNVSTLELGDSALYLCASSLGILSGAEDSPLHFGNGTRLTVT.

The CDR3 loop reads CASSPQGNTGELFF. The CDR3 DNA is TGTGCCAGCAGCCCCCAGGGCAACACCGGGGAGCTGTTTTTT. The chain has TRBV7-9 and TRBJ2-2, with D perhaps TRBD1 (5 bases). This CDR3 region has 14 residues. Deletions cut 5 bases from V and 2 bases from J, with 9 bases between. CDR1 and CDR2 (germline): SEHNR, FQNEAQ (reference sequence).

The chain links TRBV27 to TRBJ2-7; 10 bases are a match to TRBD2. V trimming: 5 bases; J trimming: 6 bases; junction bases outside the gene matches: 16. Germline values: CDR1 MNHEY, CDR2 SMNVEV (reference sequence). There are 17 residues in the CDR3. DNA of the CDR3: TGTGCCAGCAGTCAATCCGGGACTAGCGACGGTCTTGGCGAGCAGTACTTC. The encoded protein is CASSQSGTSDGLGEQYF.

The chain employs TRBV5-1 and TRBJ1-5; 7 bases are shared with TRBD1. CDR1 is SGHRS, CDR2 YFSETQ, per germline. V lost 2 bases and J lost 5; bases outside the gene matches: 7. The CDR3 consists of 15 residues. CDR3 amino acids: CASSFEGAPYQPQHF. In nucleotides, the CDR3 is TGCGCCAGCAGCTTTGAGGGGGCTCCCTATCAGCCCCAGCATTTT.

The gene calls are TRBV5-5 and TRBJ2-3; no reliable D call. V was trimmed by 2 bases and J by 2 bases, leaving 12 bases between them. CDR1 is SGHKS, CDR2 YYEKEE, per germline (reference sequence). The CDR3 loop spans 15 amino acids. CDR3 protein: CASSFIGQATDTQYF. As DNA, the CDR3 is TGTGCCAGCAGCTTTATAGGTCAGGCCACAGATACGCAGTATTTT.

This rearrangement joins TRBV6-5 to TRBJ1-5; D is possibly TRBD1 (5 bases). The germline V gene encodes CDR1 MNHEY and CDR2 SVGAGI. CDR3 length: 14 residues. Deletions cut 6 bases from V and 5 bases from J, with 14 bases between. Written as DNA, the CDR3 is TGTGCCAGCAGCGCGGGGGTAGGGGATCAGCCCCAGCATTTT. Residues: CASSAGVGDQPQHF.

The chain recombines TRBV5-1 with TRBJ2-1, with D perhaps matching TRBD1 (5 bases). CDR3 length: 14 residues. The V end was cut by 4 bases, the J end by 6 bases, with 14 bases between. Germline loops: CDR1 SGHRS, CDR2 YFSETQ. The CDR3 reads CASSKRAGSNEQFF. The CDR3 DNA follows: TGCGCCAGCAGCAAGCGCGCAGGGTCCAATGAGCAGTTCTTC.